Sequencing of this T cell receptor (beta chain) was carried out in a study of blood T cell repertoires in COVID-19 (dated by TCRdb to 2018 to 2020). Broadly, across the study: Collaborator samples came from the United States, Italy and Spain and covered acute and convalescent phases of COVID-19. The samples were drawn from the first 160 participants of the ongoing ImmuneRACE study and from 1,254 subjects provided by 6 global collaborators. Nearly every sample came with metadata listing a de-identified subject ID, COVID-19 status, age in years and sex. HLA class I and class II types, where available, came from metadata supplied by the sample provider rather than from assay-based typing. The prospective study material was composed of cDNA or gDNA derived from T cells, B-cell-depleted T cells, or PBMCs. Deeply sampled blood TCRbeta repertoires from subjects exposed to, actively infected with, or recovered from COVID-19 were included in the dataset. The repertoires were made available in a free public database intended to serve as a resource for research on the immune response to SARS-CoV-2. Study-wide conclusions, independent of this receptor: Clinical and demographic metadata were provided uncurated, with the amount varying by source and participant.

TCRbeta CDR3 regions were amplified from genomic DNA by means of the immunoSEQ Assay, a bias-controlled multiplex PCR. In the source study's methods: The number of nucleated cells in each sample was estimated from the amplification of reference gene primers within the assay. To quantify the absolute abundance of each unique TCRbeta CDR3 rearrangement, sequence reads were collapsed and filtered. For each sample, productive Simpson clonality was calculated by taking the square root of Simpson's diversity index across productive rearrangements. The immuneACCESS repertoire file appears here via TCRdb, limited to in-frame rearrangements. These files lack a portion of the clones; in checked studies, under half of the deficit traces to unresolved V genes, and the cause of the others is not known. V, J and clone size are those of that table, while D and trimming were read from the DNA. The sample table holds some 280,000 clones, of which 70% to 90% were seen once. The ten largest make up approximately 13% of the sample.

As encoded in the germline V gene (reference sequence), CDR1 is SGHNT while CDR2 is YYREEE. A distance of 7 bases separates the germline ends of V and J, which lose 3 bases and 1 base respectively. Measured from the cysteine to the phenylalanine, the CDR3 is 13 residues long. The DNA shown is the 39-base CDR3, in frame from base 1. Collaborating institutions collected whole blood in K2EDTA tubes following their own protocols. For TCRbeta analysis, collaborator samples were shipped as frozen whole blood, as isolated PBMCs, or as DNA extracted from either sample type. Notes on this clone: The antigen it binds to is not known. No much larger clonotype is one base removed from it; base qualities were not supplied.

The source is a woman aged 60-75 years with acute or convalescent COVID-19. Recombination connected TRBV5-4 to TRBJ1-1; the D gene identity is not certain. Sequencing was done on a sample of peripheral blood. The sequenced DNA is TGTGCCAGCAGCTCTACAGAGAACACTGAAGCTTTCTTT. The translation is CASSSTENTEAFF. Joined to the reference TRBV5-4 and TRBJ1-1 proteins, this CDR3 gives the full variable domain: ETGVTQSPTHLIKTRGQQVTLRCSSQSGHNTVSWYQQALGQGPQFIFQYYREEENGRGNFPPRFSGLQFPNYSSELNVNALELDDSALYLCASSSTENTEAFFGQGTRLTVV.